This record covers a single T cell receptor beta chain. These data belong to a study of shared clonotypes between healthy human individuals. Evenly divided among several immunoSEQ plates was the genomic DNA of each subset. Under the authors' procedure: Sequence data from immunoSEQ were junction-only and lacked quality scores; consequently, filtering differed. Clones were read by immunoSEQ multiplex PCR, and TCRdb kept only the in-frame ones, dropping some. V and J calls and clone size are those listed in that table; D and trimming were worked out from the DNA. The table includes about 690,000 clones, less than 95% detected once. Trimming took 5 bases from V and 5 from J; bases not matched to a gene: 8. This CDR3 contains 15 residues. Germline values: CDR1 MNHEY, CDR2 SMNVEV (reference sequence).

The sequence derives from a man between 18 and 29 years old in good health. Some clones in this sample may be carry-over from other donors' samples. This chain uses TRBV27 with TRBJ2-1, with 8 nucleotides matching TRBD1. The specimen was memory CD8+ T cells from PBMCs. Subset defined: CD45RO+ cells pooled with CCR7-negative TemRA cells. This chain's CDR3 is CASSPLQGAHNEQFF. The CDR3, as DNA: TGTGCCAGCAGTCCCCTCCAGGGGGCTCACAATGAGCAGTTCTTC.